This section outlines one T cell receptor (beta chain) sequence together with its context. Profiling relied on immunoSEQ multiplex PCR, and the TCRdb table lists in-frame clones only, not all of them. The sample consists of 2 million to 2.5 million clones, just under 95% of them appearing once. This record comes from a study of shared clonotypes between healthy human individuals. The CDR3 is 15 residues long. Per the germline V gene, CDR1 is MNHEY and CDR2 is SVGAGI. The V gene end was trimmed by 5 bases and the J gene end by 4 bases; junction bases not matched to a gene: 4. The source material was naive CD4+ T cells from PBMCs. Subset given: CD45RA+ positively selected. The TCR was taken from a man aged 18 to 35 in good health. Some clones in this sample may be carry-over from other donors' samples. This sequence joins TRBV6-5 and TRBJ2-6; 8 bases agree with TRBD1. The CDR3 region is CASSPTGAGANVLTF. The DNA for the CDR3 is TGTGCCAGCAGTCCGACAGGGGCCGGGGCCAACGTCCTGACTTTC.